This T cell receptor beta chain originates from a study of Ad26.COV2.S vaccination and SARS-CoV-2 variants. Noted treatment: 15 to 20 received Ad26.COV2.S at low or high dose, single or two shots; 5 received placebo; per-sample allocation not given. The samples were gathered on day 63 after the first injection of vaccine or placebo. Some clones are missing from TCRdb's copy, which holds only in-frame ones; the method was immunoSEQ multiplex PCR. The data show about 430,000 clones, 90% seen once. The material was peripheral blood, obtained in a trial of Ad26.COV2.S vaccine versus placebo. The sequence was collected from a person between 18 and 65 years old who received the Ad26.COV2.S COVID-19 vaccine or a placebo.

In nucleotides, the CDR3 is TGTGCCAGCAGCTCTTCCACCGGGGAGCTGTTTTTT. Protein product: CASSSSTGELFF. V and J are TRBV5-8 and TRBJ2-2; no clear D gene. Trimming removed 3 bases at V and 4 bases at J, with 4 bases between. Germline V lookup: CDR1 SGHTS, CDR2 YDEGEE. CDR3 length: 12 residues.